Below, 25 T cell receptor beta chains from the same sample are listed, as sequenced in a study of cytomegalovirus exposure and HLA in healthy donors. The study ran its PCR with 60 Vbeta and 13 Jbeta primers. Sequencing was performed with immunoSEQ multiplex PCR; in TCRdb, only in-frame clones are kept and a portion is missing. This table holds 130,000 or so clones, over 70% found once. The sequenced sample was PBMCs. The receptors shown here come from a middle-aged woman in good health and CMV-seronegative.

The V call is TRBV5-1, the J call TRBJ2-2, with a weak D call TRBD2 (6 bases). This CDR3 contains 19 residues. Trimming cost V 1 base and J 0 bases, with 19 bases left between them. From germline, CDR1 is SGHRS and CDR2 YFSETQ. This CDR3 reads CASSLLPSGVQSNTGELFF. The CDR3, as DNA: TGCGCCAGCAGCTTGCTCCCCTCGGGGGTACAATCGAACACCGGGGAGCTGTTTTTT.

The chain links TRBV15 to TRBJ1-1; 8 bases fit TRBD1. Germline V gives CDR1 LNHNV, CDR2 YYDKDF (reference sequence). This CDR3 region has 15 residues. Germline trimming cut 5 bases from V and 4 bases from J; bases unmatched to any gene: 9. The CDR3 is CATSRGQGWSTEAFF. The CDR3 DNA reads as TGTGCCACCAGCCGTGGACAGGGATGGAGCACTGAAGCTTTCTTT.

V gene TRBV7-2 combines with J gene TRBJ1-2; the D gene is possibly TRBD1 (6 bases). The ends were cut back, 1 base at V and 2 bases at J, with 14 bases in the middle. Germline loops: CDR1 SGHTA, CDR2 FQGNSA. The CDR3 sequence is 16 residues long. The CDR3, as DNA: TGTGCCAGCAGCTTAGAGGGGGGGACGGCGAACTATGGCTACACCTTC. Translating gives CASSLEGGTANYGYTF.

This CDR3 reads CASSQGLAGGLRLETQYF. The CDR3 DNA is TGCGCCAGCAGTCAGGGACTAGCGGGGGGCCTAAGGTTAGAGACCCAGTACTTC. This chain connects TRBV4-1 to TRBJ2-5, with 15 positions matching TRBD2. The junction had 12 bases not matched to a gene; V was cut back by 6 bases and J by 4 bases. This CDR3 region has 18 residues. Germline loops: CDR1 MGHRA, CDR2 YSYEKL.

This CDR3 is CASSKTGSMNTEAFF. CDR3 nucleotides: TGCGCCAGCAGCAAGACAGGGAGTATGAACACTGAAGCTTTCTTT. V gene TRBV5-1 combines with J gene TRBJ1-1, with 7 bases lining up with TRBD1. CDR3 length: 15 amino acids. Germline CDR1 and CDR2: SGHRS and YFSETQ. J gave up 0 bases and V 4 bases, and 6 bases lay outside the gene matches. The full variable domain, rest sourced from reference TRBV5-1 and TRBJ1-1, is KAGVTQTPRYLIKTRGQQVTLSCSPISGHRSVSWYQQTPGQGLQFLFEYFSETQRNKGNFPGRFSGRQFSNSRSEMNVSTLELGDSALYLCASSKTGSMNTEAFFGQGTRLTVV.

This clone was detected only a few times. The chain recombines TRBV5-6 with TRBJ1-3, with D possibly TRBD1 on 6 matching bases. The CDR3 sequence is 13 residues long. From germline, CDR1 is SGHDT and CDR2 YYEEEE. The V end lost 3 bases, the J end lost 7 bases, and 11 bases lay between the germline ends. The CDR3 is CASSSDRGNTIYF. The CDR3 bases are TGTGCCAGCAGCTCGGACAGAGGGAACACCATATATTTT.

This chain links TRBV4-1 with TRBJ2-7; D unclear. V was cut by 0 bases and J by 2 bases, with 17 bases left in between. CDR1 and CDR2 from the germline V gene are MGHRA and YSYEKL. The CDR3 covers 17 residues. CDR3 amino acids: CASSQDPASTSPYEQYF. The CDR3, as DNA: TGCGCCAGCAGCCAAGATCCTGCTTCGACATCTCCCTACGAGCAGTACTTC.

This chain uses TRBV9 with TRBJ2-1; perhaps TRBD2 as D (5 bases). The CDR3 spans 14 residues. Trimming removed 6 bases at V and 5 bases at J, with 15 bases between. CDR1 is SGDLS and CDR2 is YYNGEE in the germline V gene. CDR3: CASNRGVLDNEQFF. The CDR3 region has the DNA TGTGCCAGCAACCGGGGAGTTTTGGACAATGAGCAGTTCTTC.

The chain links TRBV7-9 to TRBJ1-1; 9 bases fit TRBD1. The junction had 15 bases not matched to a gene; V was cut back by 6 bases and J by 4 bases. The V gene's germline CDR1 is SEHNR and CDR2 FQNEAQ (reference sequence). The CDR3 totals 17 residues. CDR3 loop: CASRGRLGQGAGTEAFF. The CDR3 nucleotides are TGTGCCAGCAGGGGACGATTGGGACAGGGTGCAGGCACTGAAGCTTTCTTT.

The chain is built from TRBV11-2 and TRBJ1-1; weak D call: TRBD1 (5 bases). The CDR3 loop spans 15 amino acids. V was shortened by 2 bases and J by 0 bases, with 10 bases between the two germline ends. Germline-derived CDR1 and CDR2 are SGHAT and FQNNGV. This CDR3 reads CASSLRGVMNTEAFF. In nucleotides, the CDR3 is TGTGCCAGCAGCTTAAGGGGCGTCATGAACACTGAAGCTTTCTTT.

This chain's CDR3 is CASSLDRTYGYTF. The CDR3 bases are TGCGCCAGCAGCTTGGACAGGACCTATGGCTACACCTTC. V usage is TRBV5-1 and J usage is TRBJ1-2; TRBD1 might be the D (5 bases). The CDR3 extends over 13 amino acids. Germline CDR1 is SGHRS and CDR2 is YFSETQ. V lost 0 bases to trimming and J lost 4 bases, with 7 bases between them.

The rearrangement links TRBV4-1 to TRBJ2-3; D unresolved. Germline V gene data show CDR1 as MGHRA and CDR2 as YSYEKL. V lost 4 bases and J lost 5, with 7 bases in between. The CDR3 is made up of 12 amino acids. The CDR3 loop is CASSPNRDTQYF. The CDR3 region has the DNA TGCGCCAGCAGCCCTAACAGAGATACGCAGTATTTT.

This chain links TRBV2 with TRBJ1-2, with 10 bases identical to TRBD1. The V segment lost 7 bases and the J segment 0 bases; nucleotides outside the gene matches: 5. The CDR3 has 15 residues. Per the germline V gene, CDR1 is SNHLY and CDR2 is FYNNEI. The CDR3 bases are TGTGCCAGCAATTCAGGGACAGGGGCTAACTATGGCTACACCTTC. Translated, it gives CASNSGTGANYGYTF.

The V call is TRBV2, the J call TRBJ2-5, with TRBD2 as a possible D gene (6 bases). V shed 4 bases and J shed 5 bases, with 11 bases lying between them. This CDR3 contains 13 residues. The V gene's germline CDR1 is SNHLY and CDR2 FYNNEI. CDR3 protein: CASSGRGWETQYF. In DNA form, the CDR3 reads TGTGCCAGCAGTGGGAGGGGATGGGAGACCCAGTACTTC.

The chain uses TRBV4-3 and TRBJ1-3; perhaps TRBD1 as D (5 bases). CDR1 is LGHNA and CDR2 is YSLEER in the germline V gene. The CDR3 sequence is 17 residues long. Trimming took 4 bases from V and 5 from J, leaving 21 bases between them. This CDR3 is CASSPMRGGGNRNTIYF. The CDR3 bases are TGCGCCAGCAGCCCGATGCGAGGCGGGGGAAACCGAAACACCATATATTTT.

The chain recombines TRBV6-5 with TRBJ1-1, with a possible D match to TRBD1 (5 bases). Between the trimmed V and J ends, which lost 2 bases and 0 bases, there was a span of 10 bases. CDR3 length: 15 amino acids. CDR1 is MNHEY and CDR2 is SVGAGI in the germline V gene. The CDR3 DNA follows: TGTGCCAGCAGTTACGCTGCGGGGGTGAACACTGAAGCTTTCTTT. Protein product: CASSYAAGVNTEAFF.

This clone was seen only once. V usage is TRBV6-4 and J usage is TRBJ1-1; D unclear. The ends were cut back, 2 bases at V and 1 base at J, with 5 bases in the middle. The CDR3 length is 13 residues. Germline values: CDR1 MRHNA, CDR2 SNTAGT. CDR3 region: CASSDIRNTEAFF. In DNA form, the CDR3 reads TGTGCCAGCAGTGACATCAGGAACACTGAAGCTTTCTTT.

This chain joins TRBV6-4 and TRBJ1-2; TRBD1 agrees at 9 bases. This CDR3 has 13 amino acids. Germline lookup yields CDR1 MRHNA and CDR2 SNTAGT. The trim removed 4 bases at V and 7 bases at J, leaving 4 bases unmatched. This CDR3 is CASSAGQGSGYTF. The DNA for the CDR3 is TGTGCCAGCAGTGCGGGACAGGGCAGTGGCTACACCTTC.

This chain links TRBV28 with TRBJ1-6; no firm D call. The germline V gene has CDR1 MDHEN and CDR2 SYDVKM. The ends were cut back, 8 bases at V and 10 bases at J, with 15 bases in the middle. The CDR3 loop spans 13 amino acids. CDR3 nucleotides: TGTGCCAGCTTGGCCCGTGGAGGCTCACCCCTCCACTTT. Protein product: CASLARGGSPLHF.

The CDR3 spells CASSEFGWYF. CDR3 DNA sequence: TGTGCCAGCAGTGAATTCGGTTGGTACTTC. The chain employs TRBV25-1 and TRBJ2-7, with D unclear. CDR1 is MGHDK, CDR2 SYGVNS, per germline. The CDR3 is 10 amino acids. With 1 base removed from V and 12 bases from J, the gap between germline ends came to 7 bases.

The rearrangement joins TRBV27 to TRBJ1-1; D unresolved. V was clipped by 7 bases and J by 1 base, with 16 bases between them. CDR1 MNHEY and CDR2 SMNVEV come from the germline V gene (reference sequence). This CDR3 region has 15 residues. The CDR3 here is CASTLSGVRNTEAFF. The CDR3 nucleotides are TGTGCCAGCACCCTTTCCGGGGTCCGGAACACTGAAGCTTTCTTT.

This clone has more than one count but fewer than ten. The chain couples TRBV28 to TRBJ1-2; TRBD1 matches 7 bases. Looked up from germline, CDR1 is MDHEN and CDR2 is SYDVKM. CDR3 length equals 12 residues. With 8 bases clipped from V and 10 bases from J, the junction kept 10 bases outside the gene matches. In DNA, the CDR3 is TGTGCCAGCGGAGTTTTGGACAGGTCCTACACCTTC. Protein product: CASGVLDRSYTF.

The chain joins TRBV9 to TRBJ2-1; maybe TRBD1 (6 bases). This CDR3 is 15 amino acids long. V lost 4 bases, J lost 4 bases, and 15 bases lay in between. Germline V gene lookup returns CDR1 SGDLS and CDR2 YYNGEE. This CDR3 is CASSPRTETYNEQFF. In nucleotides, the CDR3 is TGTGCCAGCAGCCCGCGGACAGAAACTTACAATGAGCAGTTCTTC.

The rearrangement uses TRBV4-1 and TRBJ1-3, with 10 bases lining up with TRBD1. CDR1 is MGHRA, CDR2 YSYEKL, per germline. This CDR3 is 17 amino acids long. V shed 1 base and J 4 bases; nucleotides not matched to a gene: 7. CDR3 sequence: CASSQGRQGARGNTIYF. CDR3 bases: TGCGCCAGCAGCCAAGGGCGACAGGGGGCGCGAGGAAACACCATATATTTT.

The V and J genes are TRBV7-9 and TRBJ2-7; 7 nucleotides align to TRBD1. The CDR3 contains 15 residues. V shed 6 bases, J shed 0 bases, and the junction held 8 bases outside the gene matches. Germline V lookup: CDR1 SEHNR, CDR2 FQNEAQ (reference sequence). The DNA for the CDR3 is TGTGCCAGCAGAAATACAGGGGCAAGCTCCTACGAGCAGTACTTC. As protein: CASRNTGASSYEQYF.